The clone carrying this T cell receptor (beta chain) has a handful of counts. Its antigen remains unidentified. Looked up from germline, CDR1 is SGDLS and CDR2 is YYNGEE. CDR3 length: 12 residues. Trimming pared 3 bases from V and 3 bases from J, leaving 3 bases between. The data stem from a study of T cells in Graves' hyperthyroidism and ophthalmopathy. Absence of ophthalmopathy progression within 18 months defined stable Graves' hyperthyroidism. The diagnostic basis comprised clinical symptoms, serum thyroxine and TRAb, thyroid ultrasound and orbital computed tomography. The investigators amplified TCR beta CDR3 regions from RNA transcripts. The primer set for the first-round RT-PCR of the TCR CDR3 was HTBI. TCRdb ran MiXCR on the multiplex PCR reads and lists one entry per CDR3 protein. Of hundreds of thousands of distinct CDR3 sequences listed, around 15% were seen once; the top ten hold roughly 10%.

Overall study findings and caveats: Prediction of ophthalmopathy progression came a median roughly 6.7 months pre-onset. A model of 13 V-J features distinguished ophthalmopathy from stable hyperthyroidism.

Source material: blood. This chain connects TRBV9 to TRBJ2-2; D not certain. The sequence derives from a woman younger than 30 with Graves' hyperthyroidism. CDR3 nucleotides: TGTGCCAGCAGCGCCTACACCGGGGAGCTGTTTTTT. This gives the protein CASSAYTGELFF.